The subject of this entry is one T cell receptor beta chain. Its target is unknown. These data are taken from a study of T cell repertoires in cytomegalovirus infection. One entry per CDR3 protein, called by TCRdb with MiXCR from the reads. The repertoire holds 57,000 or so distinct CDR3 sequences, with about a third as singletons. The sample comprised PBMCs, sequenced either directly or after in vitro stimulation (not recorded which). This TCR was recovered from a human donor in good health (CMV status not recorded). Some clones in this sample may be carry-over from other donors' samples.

CDR3 bases: TGCGCCAGCAGCCCGACAGGGGGCAATCAGCCCCAGCATTTT. This sequence encodes CASSPTGGNQPQHF. The chain is built from TRBV4-3 and TRBJ1-5; 8 nucleotides agree with TRBD1. CDR1 is LGHNA, CDR2 YSLEER, per germline. V was clipped by 4 bases and J by 2 bases; unmatched bases: 1. This CDR3 is built from 14 residues.